The 20 T cell receptor beta chains in this list originate from one sample, sequenced in a study of CD8 T cells in Susac syndrome. The authors reverse transcribed 0.5 to 1 ug RNA with random hexamers. TCRdb reprocessed the immunoSEQ multiplex PCR reads with MiXCR, giving one entry per CDR3 protein. Of about 190,000 distinct CDR3 sequences in the sample, roughly 94% were seen once. Sequencing was done on a sample of CD8+ T cells from PBMCs. All receptors come from a human donor with Susac syndrome.

The chain carries TRBV4-1 and TRBJ2-7; D may be TRBD1 (6 bases). Germline assignment: CDR1 MGHRA and CDR2 YSYEKL. There are 16 residues in the CDR3. Deletions cut 2 bases from V and 2 bases from J, with 16 bases between. CDR3 DNA sequence: TGCGCCAGCAGCCAACCATGGGACACAATGACCTACGAGCAGTACTTC. It translates to CASSQPWDTMTYEQYF.

This rearrangement joins TRBV27 to TRBJ1-2, with D perhaps matching TRBD1 (5 bases). This CDR3 has 14 amino acids. V was shortened by 3 bases and J by 3 bases, with 11 bases between the two germline ends. CDR1 and CDR2 from the germline V gene are MNHEY and SMNVEV (reference sequence). The CDR3 region has the DNA TGTGCCAGCAGTTTCTCAGGAGGGGACTATGGCTACACCTTC. Translating gives CASSFSGGDYGYTF.

This chain links TRBV5-6 with TRBJ2-2; TRBD2 matches 8 bases. The V segment lost 4 bases and the J segment 5 bases; nucleotides outside the gene matches: 7. The CDR3 length is 15 residues. Germline CDR1 reads SGHDT; CDR2 reads YYEEEE. CDR3 amino acids: CASSPSGRRTGELFF. DNA for the CDR3: TGTGCCAGCAGCCCGAGCGGGAGACGAACCGGGGAGCTGTTTTTT.

The rearrangement joins TRBV15 to TRBJ1-1; D not certain. The CDR3 sequence is 12 residues long. V lost 6 bases and J 6 bases, leaving 11 bases between the germline ends. The germline V gene encodes CDR1 LNHNV and CDR2 YYDKDF (reference sequence). DNA of the CDR3: TGTGCCACCAGGGGTTTGGAAGCTGAAGCTTTCTTT. This codes for CATRGLEAEAFF.

This chain's CDR3 is CATSSHVLAGYNEQFF. Here the CDR3 DNA reads TGTGCCACCAGTTCCCACGTACTAGCGGGCTACAATGAGCAGTTCTTC. V usage is TRBV24-1 and J usage is TRBJ2-1, with TRBD2 matching over 9 bases. Per the germline V gene, CDR1 is KGHDR and CDR2 is SFDVKD. V dropped 6 bases and J dropped 3; count of bases not matched to a gene: 8. This CDR3 contains 16 residues.

The rearrangement joins TRBV9 to TRBJ2-7; D might be TRBD1 (6 bases). This CDR3 has 15 residues. V was cut by 0 bases and J by 3 bases, with 13 bases left in between. The germline V gene has CDR1 SGDLS and CDR2 YYNGEE. CDR3 sequence: CASSVDRGGFYEQYF. CDR3 DNA sequence: TGTGCCAGCAGCGTAGATAGAGGGGGATTCTACGAGCAGTACTTC.

V is TRBV15 and J is TRBJ1-1; TRBD1 is a possible D gene (6 bases). The CDR3 is made up of 14 amino acids. Trimming left V 4 bases short and J 3 bases short, with 12 bases between. Germline loops: CDR1 LNHNV, CDR2 YYDKDF (reference sequence). The DNA for the CDR3 is TGTGCCACCAGCAAGGCGCCAGGGGACACTGAAGCTTTCTTT. Protein: CATSKAPGDTEAFF. Combining the CDR3 with reference TRBV15 and TRBJ1-1 gives the whole variable domain DAMVIQNPRYQVTQFGKPVTLSCSQTLNHNVMYWYQQKSSQAPKLLFHYYDKDFNNEADTPDNFQSRRPNTSFCFLDIRSPGLGDTAMYLCATSKAPGDTEAFFGQGTRLTVV.

The rearrangement links TRBV12-3 or TRBV12-4 to TRBJ1-2; TRBD1 agrees at 7 bases. V gave up 4 bases and J gave up 4 bases; unmatched junction bases: 6. This CDR3 contains 14 residues. The CDR3 nucleotides are TGTGCCAGCAGTTCGCAGCAGGGGGTCTATGGCTACACCTTC. It translates to CASSSQQGVYGYTF.

This clonotype came up once. V and J are TRBV4-2 and TRBJ2-3; D gene uncertain. The germline CDR1 and CDR2 sequences are LGHNA and YNFKEQ. Trimming cost V 3 bases and J 3 bases, with 4 bases left between them. The CDR3 contains 12 residues. Written as DNA, the CDR3 is TGTGCCAGCAGCCATCTAACAGATACGCAGTATTTT. It yields the protein CASSHLTDTQYF.

This clonotype showed up just once. The rearrangement uses TRBV4-2 and TRBJ2-1; the match to TRBD2 covers 8 bases. The CDR3 runs to 14 residues. V gave up 4 bases and J gave up 7 bases; unmatched junction bases: 6. The V gene's germline CDR1 is LGHNA and CDR2 YNFKEQ. In DNA, the CDR3 is TGTGCCAGCAGCCCGGGAGGGCCGGGGAATGAGCAGTTCTTC. Its translation: CASSPGGPGNEQFF.

The rearrangement links TRBV13 to TRBJ2-5, with 8 bases identical to TRBD2. The CDR3 spans 13 residues. Trimming cost V 6 bases and J 3 bases; bases outside gene matches: 3. Germline V lookup: CDR1 PRHDT, CDR2 FYEKMQ (reference sequence). CDR3 protein: CASRLSGEETQYF. The CDR3 bases are TGTGCCAGCAGACTTAGCGGGGAAGAGACCCAGTACTTC.

The chain has TRBV3-1 and TRBJ1-1, with D hard to call. V lost 1 base and J lost 5, with 5 bases in between. This CDR3 region has 12 residues. In germline, CDR1 is LGHDT, CDR2 YNNKEL (reference sequence). This CDR3 is CASSQGVTEAFF. Written as DNA, the CDR3 is TGTGCCAGCAGCCAAGGAGTAACTGAAGCTTTCTTT.

The V call is TRBV2, the J call TRBJ2-1; TRBD2 matches 9 bases. V shed 4 bases, J shed 4 bases, and the junction held 5 bases outside the gene matches. This CDR3 has 15 residues. Germline CDR1 SNHLY, CDR2 FYNNEI. CDR3 region: CASSAQTSGYNEQFF. Written as DNA, the CDR3 is TGTGCCAGCAGTGCGCAGACTAGCGGTTACAATGAGCAGTTCTTC.

The rearrangement uses TRBV7-8 and TRBJ2-3; 8 positions match TRBD2. The J segment lost 1 base and the V segment lost 10 bases, leaving 10 bases of the junction unmatched. Germline V gene data show CDR1 as SGHVS and CDR2 as FQNEAQ. This CDR3 is built from 15 residues. DNA of the CDR3: TGTGCCACCCTAATCGGAGCGGGGGGCACAGATACGCAGTATTTT. Encoded protein: CATLIGAGGTDTQYF.

The chain combines TRBV9 with TRBJ2-5; perhaps D is TRBD1 or TRBD2 (5 bases each). Germline CDR1 and CDR2: SGDLS and YYNGEE. Trimming cost V 3 bases and J 5 bases, with 17 bases left between them. The CDR3 length is 15 residues. DNA for the CDR3: TGTGCCAGCAGCGCGTCCACCGGCGAGGGGGAGACCCAGTACTTC. Translating gives CASSASTGEGETQYF.

The chain uses TRBV12-3 or TRBV12-4 and TRBJ2-5; the match to TRBD1 covers 7 bases. The CDR3 contains 15 residues. V was pared by 6 bases and J by 2 bases, with 9 bases of the junction left unmatched. As DNA, the CDR3 is TGTGCCAGCAGCGGGACAGACGCGAAACAAGAGACCCAGTACTTC. Its protein product is CASSGTDAKQETQYF.

V gene TRBV9 combines with J gene TRBJ1-5, with D unclear. This CDR3 has 14 amino acids. V dropped 0 bases and J dropped 4 bases, with 8 bases sitting between them. In germline, CDR1 is SGDLS, CDR2 YYNGEE. CDR3 protein: CASSVGQQNQPQHF. CDR3 nucleotides: TGTGCCAGCAGCGTAGGGCAGCAAAATCAGCCCCAGCATTTT. The full variable domain, in which reference TRBV9 and TRBJ1-5 provide the parts outside the CDR3, is DSGVTQTPKHLITATGQRVTLRCSPRSGDLSVYWYQQSLDQGLQFLIQYYNGEERAKGNILERFSAQQFPDLHSELNLSSLELGDSALYFCASSVGQQNQPQHFGDGTRLSIL.

The rearrangement uses TRBV30 and TRBJ1-1; TRBD1 agrees at 9 bases. From germline, CDR1 is GTSNPN and CDR2 SVGIG (reference sequence). The CDR3 is 19 residues long. Trimming removed 3 bases from V and 1 base from J; junction bases left unmatched: 18. CDR3 region: CAWSATGGRFDLENTEAFF. DNA for the CDR3: TGTGCCTGGAGCGCGACAGGGGGAAGATTTGACTTGGAGAACACTGAAGCTTTCTTT.

V gene TRBV12-3 or TRBV12-4 combines with J gene TRBJ1-1; 7 bases map to TRBD1. The CDR3 runs to 15 residues. V lost 5 bases, J lost 3 bases, and 9 bases stayed unmatched. The CDR3: CASSRRQGWDTEAFF. Here the CDR3 DNA reads TGTGCCAGCAGTCGGCGACAGGGTTGGGACACTGAAGCTTTCTTT.

This chain links TRBV20-1 with TRBJ2-7; 9 bases match TRBD2. Per the germline V gene, CDR1 is DFQATT and CDR2 is SNEGSKA (reference sequence). The CDR3 is made up of 13 amino acids. Losses at the gene ends were 3 bases for V and 5 bases for J; bases not matched to a gene: 5. The CDR3 loop is CSASRPSGNEQYF. The CDR3 nucleotides read TGCAGTGCTAGCAGGCCTAGCGGGAACGAGCAGTACTTC.